The T cell receptor beta chain described here comes from a study of T cell clones after liver transplantation. Profiling relied on immunoSEQ multiplex PCR, and the TCRdb table lists in-frame clones only, not all of them. The table includes under 150,000 clones, around nine tenths detected once. This receptor was identified in a human patient who received a liver transplant. Part of the T cell pool may stem from the graft donor. The specimen was CD4+ T cells from blood, collected 12 months after liver transplant.

The CDR3 DNA is TGCGCCAGCAGCTTGGAAGGTCAGGGAATCACCGGGGAGCTGTTTTTT. It specifies CASSLEGQGITGELFF. The chain couples TRBV5-1 to TRBJ2-2, with D perhaps TRBD1 (5 bases). The CDR3 loop spans 16 amino acids. V lost 0 bases and J 4 bases, leaving 13 bases between the germline ends. Germline CDR1 SGHRS, CDR2 YFSETQ.